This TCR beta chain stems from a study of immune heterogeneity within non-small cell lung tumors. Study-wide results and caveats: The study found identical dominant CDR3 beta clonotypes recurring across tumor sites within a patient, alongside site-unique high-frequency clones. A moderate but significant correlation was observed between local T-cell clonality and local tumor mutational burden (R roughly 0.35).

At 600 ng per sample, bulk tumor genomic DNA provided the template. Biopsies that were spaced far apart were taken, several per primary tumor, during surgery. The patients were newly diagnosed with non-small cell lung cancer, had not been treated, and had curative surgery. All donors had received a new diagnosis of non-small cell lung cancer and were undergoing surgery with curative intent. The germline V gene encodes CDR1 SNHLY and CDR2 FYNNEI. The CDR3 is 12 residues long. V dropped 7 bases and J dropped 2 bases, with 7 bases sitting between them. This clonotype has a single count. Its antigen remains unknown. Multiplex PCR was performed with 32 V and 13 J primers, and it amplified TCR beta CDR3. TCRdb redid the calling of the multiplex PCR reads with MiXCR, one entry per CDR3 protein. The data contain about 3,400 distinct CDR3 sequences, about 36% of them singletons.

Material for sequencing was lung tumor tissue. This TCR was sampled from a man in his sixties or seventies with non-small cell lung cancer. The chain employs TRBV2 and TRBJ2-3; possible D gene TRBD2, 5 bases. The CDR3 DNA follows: TGTGCCAGCACGAGGGCCACAGATACGCAGTATTTT. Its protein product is CASTRATDTQYF. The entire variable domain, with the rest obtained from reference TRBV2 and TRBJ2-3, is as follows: EPEVTQTPSHQVTQMGQEVILRCVPISNHLYFYWYRQILGQKVEFLVSFYNNEISEKSEIFDDQFSVERPDGSNFTLKIRSTKLEDSAMYFCASTRATDTQYFGPGTRLTVL.